A selection of T cell receptor beta chains follows, all from one sample in a study of cytomegalovirus exposure and HLA in healthy donors. The repertoire was sequenced with immunoSEQ multiplex PCR; TCRdb's copy has only in-frame clones and lacks some. The table includes some 130,000 clones, 80% detected once. Sequenced input: PBMCs. Every receptor here comes from a man between 25 and 39 years old in good health and CMV-seronegative. Both conserved end residues are part of each CDR3. A D gene is named only where the DNA matches it firmly.

d_gene,v_gene,CDR3aa
-,TRBV7-9,CASSPGSWGELFF
-,TRBV10-3,CAISYESNQPQHF
TRBD2,TRBV5-5,CASSSGTSDTGELFF
-,TRBV4-3,CASSQDPRGSYNSPLHF
-,TRBV5-1,CASSPQGGRETQYF
-,TRBV11-2,CASSSIYEQYF
TRBD2,TRBV5-1,CASSLGALAGTDTQYF
-,TRBV4-2,CASSQDLSGQQIEAFF
-,TRBV5-1,CASSPYDQETQYF
-,TRBV7-9,CASSLDSNYGYTF
-,TRBV28,CATSGRETNEKLFF
TRBD1,TRBV9,CASSSRDRDVYGYTF
TRBD1,TRBV28,CASSRGGFGQPQHF
TRBD1,TRBV11-2,CASSPWTGTGELFF
-,TRBV9,CASSSRSSYGYTF
TRBD1,TRBV6-5,CASSSTGGTEAFF
TRBD2,TRBV11-3,CASSLRGLAGQETQYF
-,TRBV5-1,CASSSAGADTQYF
-,TRBV5-1,CASSLGEGNGYTF
-,TRBV5-1,CASSSYITDTQYF
TRBD1,TRBV6-6,CASRPGQGTDTQYF
-,TRBV27,CASSIGAYTEAFF
-,TRBV4-3,CASSRSRGLNTEAFF
-,TRBV9,CASSVVSGDTQYF
TRBD1,TRBV19,CASRQGPTDTQYF
TRBD2,TRBV4-3,CASSQVWREGGGETQYF
-,TRBV5-1,CASSPQTAYTEAFF
-,TRBV30,CAVSGGEAQYF
-,TRBV28,CASSLTSNYGYTF
TRBD2,TRBV30,CAWISGLAGEQYF
TRBD1,TRBV28,CASRGQGSEAFF
-,TRBV29-1,CSVGVGLASGANVLTF
-,TRBV7-9,CASSLDVPMTFYGYTF
TRBD2,TRBV6-1,CASSALTSGGSSYNEQFF
TRBD2,TRBV6-6,CASRSGLAGTDTQYF
TRBD1,TRBV5-6,CASSFDRAGEKLFF
-,TRBV7-6,CASRKWGVNEKLFF
TRBD2,TRBV4-2,CASSREPGLGGVEQFF
-,TRBV28,CASRGFGNQPQHF
-,TRBV27,CASSSRLTGLDNSPLHF
-,TRBV19,CASTGPARETQYF
-,TRBV30,CAWSVRGNTEAFF
-,TRBV7-8,CASSLVWGGGTEAFF
TRBD2,TRBV6-6,CASSRIAGGPYNEQFF
TRBD1,TRBV6-6,CASSFDRGYGYTF
-,TRBV6-5,CAASGTLPYEQYF
TRBD2,TRBV7-6,CASSALGTRGGELFF
-,TRBV28,CASSFSSQETQYF
-,TRBV4-1,CASSLSYTGELFF
TRBD1,TRBV6-6,CASSETGDKTEAFF
-,TRBV2,CASSPRFDTEAFF
TRBD1,TRBV19,CASSMRDRAYGYTF
-,TRBV18,CASSRPTVYEQYF
-,TRBV28,CASSTQGRGRAEASF